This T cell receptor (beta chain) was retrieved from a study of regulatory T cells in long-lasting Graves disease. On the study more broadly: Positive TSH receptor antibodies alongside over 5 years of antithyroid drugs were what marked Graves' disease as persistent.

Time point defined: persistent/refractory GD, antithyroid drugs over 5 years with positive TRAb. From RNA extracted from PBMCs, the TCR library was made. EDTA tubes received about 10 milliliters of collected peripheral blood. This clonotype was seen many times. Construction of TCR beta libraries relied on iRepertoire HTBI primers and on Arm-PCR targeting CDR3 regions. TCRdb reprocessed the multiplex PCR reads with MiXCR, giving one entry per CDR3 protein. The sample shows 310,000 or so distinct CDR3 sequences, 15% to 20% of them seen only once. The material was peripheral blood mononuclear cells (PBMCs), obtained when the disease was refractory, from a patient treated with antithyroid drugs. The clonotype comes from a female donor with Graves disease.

For the CDR3, the DNA is TGTGCCAGCCCACCGGGAGGCGGGAGGCAGGGAACGCAGTATTTT. Residues: CASPPGGGRQGTQYF. The rearrangement uses TRBV2 and TRBJ2-3; 8 nucleotides line up with TRBD2. After removal of 8 bases from V and 9 bases from J, the junction contained 16 bases not matched to a gene. The CDR3 contains 15 residues. The germline gives CDR1 SNHLY, CDR2 FYNNEI.